The 17 T cell receptor beta chains given below trace back to one sample, sequenced in a study of CD8 T cells in Susac syndrome. Reverse transcription of 0.5 to 1 ug RNA was performed with random hexamers. MiXCR was run by TCRdb on the immunoSEQ multiplex PCR reads, yielding one entry per CDR3 protein. The repertoire holds 150,000 to 200,000 distinct CDR3 sequences, with around 94% as singletons. Material: CD4+ T cells from PBMCs. The receptor source for this set is a human donor in good health.

This rearrangement joins TRBV19 to TRBJ2-1; TRBD2 might be the D (5 bases). The CDR3 runs 12 residues. CDR1 and CDR2 from the germline V gene are LNHDA and SQIVND (reference sequence). V gave up 5 bases and J gave up 10 bases, with 12 bases separating them. The CDR3 DNA follows: TGTGCCAGTAGTGGAAGGAGGAAGGAGCAGTTCTTC. Amino acids: CASSGRRKEQFF.

The V gene is TRBV14, the J gene TRBJ2-1; D not certain. The CDR3 totals 14 residues. Germline-derived CDR1 and CDR2 are SGHDN and FVKESK. V dropped 1 base and J dropped 2 bases, with 6 bases sitting between them. This CDR3 is CASSQGSTYNEQFF. The CDR3 region has the DNA TGTGCCAGCAGCCAAGGCAGTACCTACAATGAGCAGTTCTTC.

This clonotype was picked up a small number of times. The CDR3 is CASTSRDTQYF. The CDR3 DNA reads TGTGCCAGCACCTCTCGGGATACGCAGTATTTT. J is TRBJ2-3 and V is TRBV6-6; D not resolved. Trimming pared 7 bases from V and 6 bases from J, leaving 8 bases between. Germline lookup yields CDR1 MNHNY and CDR2 SVGAGI (reference sequence). The CDR3 is 11 amino acids.

This clonotype was picked up one time. The V call is TRBV5-1, the J call TRBJ2-1; the D gene is possibly TRBD1 (6 bases). Per the germline V gene, CDR1 is SGHRS and CDR2 is YFSETQ. CDR3 size: 15 residues. V lost 1 base and J lost 6, with 14 bases in between. As DNA, the CDR3 is TGCGCCAGCAGCTTGCCCCGGGACACTATCAATGAGCAGTTCTTC. Protein product: CASSLPRDTINEQFF.

V and J are TRBV15 and TRBJ1-1; D uncertain. The CDR3 runs to 13 residues. Germline V gene sequence: CDR1 LNHNV, CDR2 YYDKDF (reference sequence). V shed 1 base and J shed 0 bases, with 3 bases lying between them. The CDR3 DNA is TGTGCCACCAGCAGAGTGGTGAACACTGAAGCTTTCTTT. Its translation: CATSRVVNTEAFF.

The V and J genes are TRBV5-4 and TRBJ1-2; TRBD1 might be the D (6 bases). The germline CDR1 and CDR2 sequences are SGHNT and YYREEE (reference sequence). This CDR3 comprises 14 residues. With 4 bases removed from V and 4 bases from J, the gap between germline ends came to 14 bases. The CDR3: CASSQGQSSYGYTF. The CDR3, as DNA: TGTGCCAGCAGCCAAGGACAGTCCTCCTATGGCTACACCTTC.

CDR3 sequence (DNA): TGTGCCAGCAGCCAAGCGGGGGGCAAGTCACCCCTCCACTTT. Amino acid sequence: CASSQAGGKSPLHF. The V and J genes are TRBV3-1 and TRBJ1-6; tentatively, D is TRBD1 (6 bases). The germline V and J ends were trimmed by 1 base and 10 bases, with 11 bases remaining between them. The length of the CDR3 is 14 residues. The V gene's germline CDR1 is LGHDT and CDR2 YNNKEL (reference sequence).

The chain recombines TRBV4-3 with TRBJ1-2; 9 nucleotides match TRBD1. The germline gives CDR1 LGHNA, CDR2 YSLEER. This CDR3 comprises 15 residues. The ends lost 3 bases at V and 5 bases at J; junction bases unmatched: 7. The CDR3 sequence: CASSQGQGETYGYTF. CDR3 in DNA: TGCGCCAGCAGCCAGGGACAGGGAGAAACGTATGGCTACACCTTC.

The gene calls are TRBV20-1 and TRBJ2-7; D is undetermined. V gave up 6 bases and J gave up 2 bases, with 20 bases separating them. This CDR3 spans 15 amino acids. Germline CDR1 and CDR2: DFQATT and SNEGSKA (reference sequence). CDR3 amino acids: CSAFPREKSTYEQYF. The CDR3 DNA reads as TGCAGTGCCTTTCCCCGCGAGAAGAGTACCTACGAGCAGTACTTC.

The V call is TRBV29-1, the J call TRBJ2-4; 9 positions match TRBD1. V gave up 7 bases and J gave up 4 bases; unmatched junction bases: 5. This CDR3 comprises 13 residues. Germline V gene lookup returns CDR1 SQVTM and CDR2 ANQGSEA. CDR3 bases: TGCAGCGCCCGGGACAGGGCTAAAAACATTCAGTACTTC. Translated: CSARDRAKNIQYF.

This rearrangement joins TRBV5-1 to TRBJ2-7, with TRBD2 identical over 9 bases. Germline CDR1 is SGHRS and CDR2 is YFSETQ. V was pared by 2 bases and J by 0 bases, with 3 bases of the junction left unmatched. The CDR3 is 15 residues long. The CDR3 region has the DNA TGCGCCAGCAGCTTTAGCGGGGGTCGCTCCTACGAGCAGTACTTC. Translation: CASSFSGGRSYEQYF.

This chain links TRBV7-9 with TRBJ1-2; TRBD1 might be the D (5 bases). Trimming shortened V by 2 bases and J by 6 bases, and 13 bases separated the two germline ends. This CDR3 comprises 14 residues. Germline V gives CDR1 SEHNR, CDR2 FQNEAQ (reference sequence). CDR3: CASSLSGYPDGYTF. CDR3 nucleotide sequence: TGTGCCAGCAGCTTATCAGGGTATCCGGATGGCTACACCTTC.

This chain links TRBV7-9 with TRBJ1-5; D is unclear. Germline V gene sequence: CDR1 SEHNR, CDR2 FQNEAQ (reference sequence). The ends were cut back, 1 base at V and 0 bases at J, with 7 bases in the middle. The CDR3 is 15 residues long. The CDR3 DNA is TGTGCCAGCAGCTTAGACACCCCTAGCAATCAGCCCCAGCATTTT. Its protein is CASSLDTPSNQPQHF.

This chain joins TRBV12-5 and TRBJ1-2; maybe TRBD1 (6 bases). Germline lookup yields CDR1 LGHNT and CDR2 FRNRAP. This CDR3 is built from 12 residues. V was trimmed by 7 bases and J by 5 bases, leaving 11 bases between them. CDR3 sequence (DNA): TGTGCTAGTGCTACAGGGAGATATGGCTACACCTTC. Its translation: CASATGRYGYTF.

The CDR3 loop reads CSARDGVGETQYF. CDR3 in DNA: TGCAGTGCTAGAGACGGGGTGGGGGAGACCCAGTACTTC. The V gene is TRBV20-1, the J gene TRBJ2-5; D possibly corresponds to TRBD2 (5 bases). Trimming pared 0 bases from V and 5 bases from J, leaving 10 bases between. Looked up from germline, CDR1 is DFQATT and CDR2 is SNEGSKA (reference sequence). This CDR3 contains 13 residues.

The J gene is TRBJ2-1, the V gene TRBV30; D is unresolved. Trimming shortened V by 2 bases and J by 4 bases, and 3 bases separated the two germline ends. CDR1 and CDR2 (germline): GTSNPN, SVGIG (reference sequence). The CDR3 extends over 11 amino acids. The CDR3 DNA is TGTGCCTGGAGTACATACAATGAGCAGTTCTTC. Amino acid sequence: CAWSTYNEQFF.

The chain employs TRBV5-4 and TRBJ1-2; D call uncertain. The length of the CDR3 is 14 residues. Trimming took 5 bases from V and 0 from J, leaving 11 bases between them. Per germline, CDR1 SGHNT and CDR2 YYREEE (reference sequence). The CDR3 reads CASSSSLANYGYTF. The CDR3 region has the DNA TGTGCCAGCAGTTCCTCTCTTGCTAACTATGGCTACACCTTC.